These 16 T cell receptor beta chains were all obtained from the same sample, sequenced in a study of T cell responses to AZD1222 COVID-19 vaccine. Repertoires were generated with immunoSEQ multiplex PCR, while TCRdb's copy carries only in-frame clones and drops some. The sample holds about 78,000 clones, 90% seen once. The sample in question was peripheral blood, obtained 28 days after the second AZD1222 dose. All receptors derive from an adult who received the AZD1222 COVID-19 vaccine.

V usage is TRBV7-9 and J usage is TRBJ1-2; no clear D gene. This CDR3 comprises 14 residues. Trimming cost V 2 bases and J 6 bases, with 13 bases left between them. Germline V gene lookup returns CDR1 SEHNR and CDR2 FQNEAQ (reference sequence). DNA of the CDR3: TGTGCCAGCAGCTTATATGGGCACGACGATGGCTACACCTTC. Translated, it gives CASSLYGHDDGYTF.

This sequence joins TRBV5-1 and TRBJ1-1; no clear D. Trimming removed 0 bases from V and 4 bases from J, with 10 bases in between. This CDR3 contains 14 residues. Per germline, CDR1 SGHRS and CDR2 YFSETQ. CDR3 loop: CASSLEGLTTEAFF. For the CDR3, the DNA is TGCGCCAGCAGCTTGGAAGGATTGACCACTGAAGCTTTCTTT.

The V and J genes are TRBV7-8 and TRBJ2-7; 10 nucleotides align to TRBD1. The CDR3 extends over 14 amino acids. CDR1 SGHVS and CDR2 FQNEAQ come from the germline V gene. The junction had 8 bases not matched to a gene; V was cut back by 6 bases and J by 6 bases. As DNA, the CDR3 is TGTGCCAGCAGAGGACGGACAGGGGGACTCGAGCAGTACTTC. Encoded protein: CASRGRTGGLEQYF. Looking up the rest from reference TRBV7-8 and TRBJ2-7 gives the full variable domain: GAGVSQSPRYKVAKRGQDVALRCDPISGHVSLFWYQQALGQGPEFLTYFQNEAQLDKSGLPSDRFFAERPEGSVSTLKIQRTQQEDSAVYLCASRGRTGGLEQYFGPGTRLTVT.

This chain uses TRBV7-8 with TRBJ1-6; D is unresolved. The CDR3 is 15 amino acids. The germline CDR1 and CDR2 sequences are SGHVS and FQNEAQ. V lost 0 bases and J lost 8, with 11 bases in between. Here the CDR3 DNA reads TGTGCCAGCAGCTTAGCCAGGATAAGAGATTCACCCCTCCACTTT. It is translated as CASSLARIRDSPLHF.

V gene TRBV11-3 combines with J gene TRBJ1-1; possibly TRBD1 for D (5 bases). Per germline, CDR1 SGHNT and CDR2 YENEEA. The length of the CDR3 is 14 residues. V was clipped by 1 base and J by 4 bases, with 10 bases between them. The DNA of the CDR3 is TGTGCCAGCAGCTTAGTTCAGGGTATCACTGAAGCTTTCTTT. It translates to CASSLVQGITEAFF.

This chain links TRBV29-1 with TRBJ2-1; 10 bases match TRBD2. CDR3 length equals 14 residues. J was trimmed by 0 bases and V by 7 bases; bases with no gene match: 3. Germline CDR1 reads SQVTM; CDR2 reads ANQGSEA. DNA for the CDR3: TGCAGCGCCGGACTAGCGGTCTCCTACAATGAGCAGTTCTTC. It yields the protein CSAGLAVSYNEQFF.

The chain is built from TRBV5-1 and TRBJ1-1; unclear D gene. The germline V and J ends were trimmed by 0 bases and 3 bases, with 9 bases remaining between them. Germline values: CDR1 SGHRS, CDR2 YFSETQ. The CDR3 has 14 amino acids. CDR3 region: CASSLEGLDTEAFF. The CDR3, as DNA: TGCGCCAGCAGCTTGGAAGGTTTAGACACTGAAGCTTTCTTT.

The CDR3 here is CASSPGQSYGYTF. As DNA, the CDR3 is TGTGCCAGCAGCCCAGGACAGAGCTATGGCTACACCTTC. V is TRBV4-2 and J is TRBJ1-2; perhaps TRBD1 as D (6 bases). The CDR3 contains 13 residues. Trimming removed 4 bases from V and 4 bases from J, with 10 bases in between. CDR1 and CDR2 from the germline V gene are LGHNA and YNFKEQ.

The V gene is TRBV24-1, the J gene TRBJ2-1, with D possibly called TRBD1 or TRBD2 (5 bases each). Trimming left V 3 bases short and J 9 bases short, with 20 bases between. CDR1 is KGHDR, CDR2 SFDVKD, per germline. This CDR3 spans 16 amino acids. The CDR3 DNA reads as TGTGCCACCAGTGATCCCCGGGACGGTATTCGGGGTGAGCAGTTCTTC. It yields the protein CATSDPRDGIRGEQFF.

The V and J genes are TRBV13 and TRBJ1-2; D not certain. Trimming left V 4 bases short and J 6 bases short, with 12 bases between. The length of the CDR3 is 13 residues. Germline V gene lookup returns CDR1 PRHDT and CDR2 FYEKMQ (reference sequence). This CDR3 is CASSSHEKDGYTF. The CDR3, as DNA: TGTGCCAGCAGCTCCCATGAGAAGGATGGCTACACCTTC.

The chain couples TRBV29-1 to TRBJ2-3; the match to TRBD1 covers 8 bases. The CDR3 sequence is 14 residues long. Per germline, CDR1 SQVTM and CDR2 ANQGSEA. The V and J ends lost 3 bases and 0 bases, in that order; junction bases with no gene match: 2. CDR3 nucleotide sequence: TGCAGCGTTGATCGGACAGGGAGCACAGATACGCAGTATTTT. It encodes CSVDRTGSTDTQYF.

The chain joins TRBV11-3 to TRBJ1-4, with unresolved D. The CDR3 runs 14 residues. The germline gives CDR1 SGHNT, CDR2 YENEEA. With 7 bases removed from V and 3 bases from J, the gap between germline ends came to 12 bases. The DNA of the CDR3 is TGTGCCAGCAAGACCGGCCGGGCTAATGAAAAACTGTTTTTT. Translated, it gives CASKTGRANEKLFF.

This clone showed up just once. V is TRBV24-1 and J is TRBJ2-3; the D is unclear. Trimming removed 5 bases at V and 2 bases at J, with 7 bases between. Per germline, CDR1 KGHDR and CDR2 SFDVKD. This CDR3 is built from 13 residues. CDR3 region: CATSGAITDTQYF. The DNA of the CDR3 is TGTGCCACCAGTGGGGCTATCACAGATACGCAGTATTTT.

The J gene is TRBJ1-5, the V gene TRBV27, with 8 positions matching TRBD1. The length of the CDR3 is 14 residues. Per the germline V gene, CDR1 is MNHEY and CDR2 is SMNVEV (reference sequence). The V and J ends lost 5 bases and 8 bases, in that order; junction bases with no gene match: 8. The CDR3 here is CASSPGQGREPQHF. The DNA for the CDR3 is TGTGCCAGCAGTCCAGGACAGGGCAGGGAGCCCCAGCATTTT.

The chain employs TRBV11-2 and TRBJ2-6, with D maybe TRBD1 (5 bases). The CDR3 is 17 amino acids. Germline V lookup: CDR1 SGHAT, CDR2 FQNNGV. V lost 5 bases and J lost 1, with 15 bases in between. As DNA, the CDR3 is TGTGCCAGCAGCAAGACAGTCCTATCTTCTGGGGCCAACGTCCTGACTTTC. Translating it yields CASSKTVLSSGANVLTF.

The J gene is TRBJ1-1, the V gene TRBV7-3; D gene ambiguous. The V gene lost 1 base and the J gene lost 1 base, with 13 bases spanning the gap. The CDR3 loop spans 16 amino acids. CDR1 and CDR2 from the germline V gene are SGHTA and FQGTGA. The CDR3 here is CASSLIPQISNTEAFF. The CDR3 coding sequence is TGTGCCAGCAGCTTAATTCCTCAGATCTCGAACACTGAAGCTTTCTTT. The complete variable domain, with remaining parts taken from reference TRBV7-3 and TRBJ1-1, reads GAGVSQTPSNKVTEKGKYVELRCDPISGHTALYWYRQSLGQGPEFLIYFQGTGAADDSGLPNDRFFAVRPEGSVSTLKIQRTERGDSAVYLCASSLIPQISNTEAFFGQGTRLTVV.